This note documents a single T cell receptor (beta chain) sequence. Antigen unknown. The CDR3 length is 13 residues. Germline-derived CDR1 and CDR2 are SQVTM and ANQGSEA. Trimming shortened V by 0 bases and J by 5 bases, and 10 bases separated the two germline ends. This specimen comes from a study of cytomegalovirus exposure and HLA in healthy donors. At the level of the study: For the roughly 370 genotyped donors, roughly 80% fell within the Caucasian-associated ancestry cluster. The study's findings and limits: Later on, a genetic analysis was performed. It linked a missense variant in DCLRE1C with V- and J-gene trimming of TCR beta. A prior analysis recorded that most TCR beta V segments were productive about 90% or about 30% of the time. Other equally common chains were less clonally expanded than HLA-associated TCR beta chains, a later analysis showed.

It was with 60 Vbeta and 13 Jbeta primers that the PCR ran. Assay: immunoSEQ multiplex PCR; the TCRdb copy retains only in-frame clones and omits some. The sample shows roughly 150,000 clones, 70% to 90% of them seen only once. The gene calls are TRBV29-1 and TRBJ1-1; possibly TRBD1 for D (5 bases). The TCR originated in a woman aged 35 to 49 in good health and CMV-seropositive. The specimen was PBMCs. For the CDR3, the DNA is TGCAGCGTTGAAGAGATGGGGCGGACTGAAGCTTTCTTT. As protein: CSVEEMGRTEAFF.